The clone carrying this T cell receptor beta chain was counted a single time. Assay used: immunoSEQ multiplex PCR; TCRdb lists only in-frame clones, some missing. The table lists fewer than 3 million clones, under 95% of them singletons. This entry comes from a study of shared clonotypes between healthy human individuals. The length of the CDR3 is 13 residues. Trimming shortened V by 4 bases and J by 4 bases, and 10 bases separated the two germline ends. CDR1 is SGHTA and CDR2 is FQGNSA in the germline V gene. Input material: naive CD4+ T cells from PBMCs. As for subset: CD45RA+ positively selected. The receptor was derived from a man between 18 and 29 years old in good health. Some clones in this sample may be carry-over from other donors' samples. The chain is built from TRBV7-2 and TRBJ1-2, with a possible D match to TRBD1 (6 bases). The CDR3 region has the DNA TGTGCCAGCAGCTATGACAGGAGCTATGGCTACACCTTC. This codes for CASSYDRSYGYTF.